This T cell receptor (beta chain) was recorded in a study of OX40 agonist ivuxolimab in advanced cancers. Study-level background: Treatment of patients was with ivuxolimab, an agonistic anti-OX40 (CD134) antibody. Averaging roughly 60 years in age, with a range of roughly 23 to 80, the cohort was 82.7% male. Earlier treatment with anti-PD-1, anti-PD-L1 or anti-CTLA-4 was permitted, and roughly 42% had received some. Study-wide results and limits: There were, on average, more expanded clones in CD8+ T cells than in CD4+.

A word on this clone: Its specificity is unknown.

Germline V gene sequence: CDR1 SNHLY, CDR2 FYNNEI. CDR3 length: 13 residues. Libraries were prepared by immunoSEQ multiplex PCR; TCRdb keeps only in-frame clonotypes and omits some of them. The sample gives tens of thousands of clones, about nine tenths of which show up once; approximately 25% is in the top ten. The input for sequencing was CD4+ or CD8+ T cells sorted from blood, taken in a trial of the OX40 agonist ivuxolimab. The TCR was taken from an adult with an advanced solid tumor such as melanoma, head and neck, liver or kidney cancer. The rearrangement links TRBV2 to TRBJ2-5; the D gene is possibly TRBD1 (5 bases). The CDR3 DNA reads as TGTGCGAGTGTAGTAGGGGAACAAGAGACCCAGTACTTC. This codes for CASVVGEQETQYF.